This T cell receptor beta chain was sequenced for a study of shared clonotypes between healthy human individuals. Study-level background: Each donor's CD8 memory used one plate, CD8 naive two, each CD4 subset three. Study-wide findings and caveats: Compared with clonotypes that all four donors shared, non-shared clonotypes had lower generation probabilities. Larger estimated richness was generally recorded for naive subsets relative to memory subsets.

The repertoire was sequenced with immunoSEQ multiplex PCR; TCRdb's copy has only in-frame clones and lacks some. In the table there are around 560,000 clones, approximately 95% of which are singletons. Naive CD8 populations comprised CD45RO-negative cells positively selected for CCR7, excluding terminally differentiated effector memory CD45RA+ cells. CDR3 length: 14 residues. The V gene end was trimmed by 5 bases and the J gene end by 2 bases; junction bases not matched to a gene: 3. Per the germline V gene, CDR1 is MDHEN and CDR2 is SYDVKM. A remark on this clone: Its antigen is unknown.

This sequence originates from a woman aged 30 to 39 in good health. The sample comprised naive CD8+ T cells sorted from blood. The chain has TRBV28 and TRBJ1-5, with TRBD1 identical over 7 bases. The CDR3 reads CASSGRGRNQPQHF. The DNA for the CDR3 is TGTGCCAGCAGTGGAAGGGGGCGCAATCAGCCCCAGCATTTT.